These 31 T cell receptor beta chains were all obtained from the same sample, sequenced in a study of blood T cell repertoires in COVID-19. Only in-frame clones appear in the TCRdb table, and some are missing; sequencing was by immunoSEQ multiplex PCR. The table records about 66,000 clones, about 88% of them present only once. Sequencing was carried out using peripheral blood. Source of these receptors: a man in his 70s with acute or convalescent COVID-19.

The J gene is TRBJ2-3, the V gene TRBV3-1 (or the pseudogene TRBV3-2); the match to TRBD1 covers 8 bases. CDR3 length equals 18 residues. Germline CDR1 is LGHDT and CDR2 is YNNKEL (reference sequence). V was pared by 0 bases and J by 4 bases, with 12 bases of the junction left unmatched. In DNA, the CDR3 is TGTGCCAGCAGCCAAGAAGCCCGGACAGGGAGTGAGGCAGATACGCAGTATTTT. Translating gives CASSQEARTGSEADTQYF.

This chain's CDR3 is CASSLRHRSSGANVLTF. CDR3 in DNA: TGTGCCAGCAGTTTACGACACCGTTCCTCTGGGGCCAACGTCCTGACTTTC. The chain has TRBV28 and TRBJ2-6; D remains ambiguous. The CDR3 has 17 amino acids. The V gene's germline CDR1 is MDHEN and CDR2 SYDVKM. V was cut by 2 bases and J by 0 bases, with 11 bases left in between. The full variable domain, with the rest looked up from reference TRBV28 and TRBJ2-6, is DVKVTQSSRYLVKRTGEKVFLECVQDMDHENMFWYRQDPGLGLRLIYFSYDVKMKEKGDIPEGYSVSREKKERFSLILESASTNQTSMYLCASSLRHRSSGANVLTFGAGSRLTVL.

The chain has TRBV27 and TRBJ1-5, with D unresolved. The CDR3 is made up of 13 amino acids. CDR1 is MNHEY, CDR2 SMNVEV, per germline (reference sequence). Deletions cut 6 bases from V and 9 bases from J, with 15 bases between. The CDR3 is CASSRTSEGPQHF. The CDR3 DNA follows: TGTGCCAGCAGCAGAACCAGCGAAGGGCCCCAGCATTTT.

The chain combines TRBV6-5 with TRBJ1-4; D is unresolved. The CDR3 contains 14 residues. Trimming took 0 bases from V and 8 from J, leaving 10 bases between them. The V gene's germline CDR1 is MNHEY and CDR2 SVGAGI. The CDR3 DNA reads TGTGCCAGCAGTTACTCAAGAGTGTACGAAAAACTGTTTTTT. This gives the protein CASSYSRVYEKLFF.

The chain joins TRBV5-5 to TRBJ2-7, with 8 nucleotides matching TRBD2. J was trimmed by 2 bases and V by 4 bases; bases with no gene match: 8. Germline-derived CDR1 and CDR2 are SGHKS and YYEKEE (reference sequence). The CDR3 has 15 amino acids. The CDR3 protein is CASSPAGREAYEQYF. CDR3 in DNA: TGTGCCAGCAGCCCCGCGGGGCGGGAGGCCTACGAGCAGTACTTC.

The gene calls are TRBV9 and TRBJ2-2; 7 bases are shared with TRBD1. Looked up from germline, CDR1 is SGDLS and CDR2 is YYNGEE. Trimming took 4 bases from V and 0 from J; bases not matched to a gene: 6. CDR3 length: 16 residues. The CDR3 coding sequence is TGTGCCAGCAGCCATACAGGGACAGCGAACACCGGGGAGCTGTTTTTT. Protein: CASSHTGTANTGELFF.

This clone was seen once. V gene TRBV18 combines with J gene TRBJ2-7; TRBD1 agrees at 7 bases. CDR1 and CDR2 (germline): KGHSH, LQKENI. Trimming cost V 3 bases and J 3 bases; bases outside gene matches: 5. The CDR3 has 14 residues. The CDR3 DNA sequence: TGTGCCAGCTCACCTATCCAGGGGGACTACGAGCAGTACTTC. It translates to CASSPIQGDYEQYF. The full variable domain, its missing parts supplied by reference TRBV18 and TRBJ2-7, is NAGVMQNPRHLVRRRGQEARLRCSPMKGHSHVYWYRQLPEEGLKFMVYLQKENIIDESGMPKERFSAEFPKEGPSILRIQQVVRGDSAAYFCASSPIQGDYEQYFGPGTRLTVT.

This chain uses TRBV4-1 with TRBJ1-5; tentative D call: TRBD1 (5 bases). Per the germline V gene, CDR1 is MGHRA and CDR2 is YSYEKL. This CDR3 contains 15 residues. The V end was cut by 2 bases, the J end by 1 base, with 9 bases between. This CDR3 is CASSQQGLSNQPQHF. In DNA, the CDR3 is TGCGCCAGCAGCCAACAGGGATTAAGCAATCAGCCCCAGCATTTT.

The V gene is TRBV19, the J gene TRBJ1-2; D call uncertain. Germline CDR1 LNHDA, CDR2 SQIVND (reference sequence). The CDR3 spans 15 residues. Trimming took off 1 base at V and 4 bases at J, with 13 bases between the two ends. CDR3: CASSIARKVFYGYTF. DNA for the CDR3: TGTGCCAGTAGTATAGCGAGGAAGGTCTTCTATGGCTACACCTTC.

The chain has TRBV5-8 and TRBJ2-4; 7 bases map to TRBD1. Germline V gene sequence: CDR1 SGHTS, CDR2 YDEGEE. Trimming took 5 bases from V and 6 from J; bases not matched to a gene: 20. This CDR3 is built from 18 residues. CDR3 residues: CASSSGKIGQAAGNIQYF. CDR3 nucleotide sequence: TGTGCCAGCAGTTCGGGTAAAATCGGACAGGCCGCGGGAAACATTCAGTACTTC.

The chain carries TRBV6-2 or TRBV6-3 and TRBJ1-5; a weak D match, TRBD1 (5 bases). CDR1 is MNHEY and CDR2 is SVGEGT in the germline V gene. V lost 4 bases and J 9 bases, leaving 16 bases between the germline ends. The CDR3 sequence is 14 residues long. In DNA, the CDR3 is TGTGCCAGCAGTTCCCTCGGGGGAAGGGGGCCCCAGCATTTT. This gives the protein CASSSLGGRGPQHF.

The chain has TRBV6-1 and TRBJ1-2; possibly TRBD1 for D (6 bases). The germline V and J ends were trimmed by 3 bases and 8 bases, with 13 bases remaining between them. The CDR3 runs to 13 residues. Germline CDR1 MNHNS, CDR2 SASEGT. The CDR3 DNA is TGTGCCAGCAGTGATGGGCAGGGGATGGGCTACACCTTC. It translates to CASSDGQGMGYTF.

This chain uses TRBV14 with TRBJ2-5, with 8 bases lining up with TRBD2. CDR1 is SGHDN, CDR2 FVKESK, per germline. The CDR3 is made up of 16 amino acids. With 2 bases clipped from V and 1 base from J, the junction kept 6 bases outside the gene matches. This CDR3 is CASSQLGAGAQETQYF. DNA of the CDR3: TGTGCCAGCAGCCAATTGGGAGCGGGGGCCCAAGAGACCCAGTACTTC.

On this clone itself: A read error may produce the germline difference seen at one junction end. V usage is TRBV4-3 and J usage is TRBJ1-2, with 8 bases that match TRBD1. Germline-derived CDR1 and CDR2 are LGHNA and YSLEER. This CDR3 is built from 15 residues. CDR3 in amino acids: CASNQDRTGNYGYTF. DNA for the CDR3: TGCGCCAGCAACCAAGATCGGACAGGGAACTATGGCTACACCTTC.

In nucleotides, the CDR3 is TGTGCCAGCTCACCACGAGCGGGTCGCGGCCCCCAACAACCCCAAAATGAGCAGTTCTTC. Amino acid sequence: CASSPRAGRGPQQPQNEQFF. The J gene is TRBJ2-1, the V gene TRBV18, with TRBD2 as a possible D gene (6 bases). With 1 base removed from V and 7 bases from J, the gap between germline ends came to 29 bases. The CDR3 is 20 residues long. CDR1 is KGHSH and CDR2 is LQKENI in the germline V gene.

This clone has only one observation. V and J are TRBV6-5 and TRBJ2-5; perhaps TRBD1 as D (6 bases). Trimming removed 3 bases from V and 5 bases from J, with 13 bases in between. The CDR3 contains 14 residues. Germline assignment: CDR1 MNHEY and CDR2 SVGAGI. The CDR3 sequence is CASSYGRRGETQYF. In nucleotides, the CDR3 is TGTGCCAGCAGTTATGGGCGAAGGGGGGAGACCCAGTACTTC.

V gene TRBV19 combines with J gene TRBJ1-2, with TRBD1 identical over 9 bases. Looked up from germline, CDR1 is LNHDA and CDR2 is SQIVND (reference sequence). Losses at the gene ends were 11 bases for V and 4 bases for J; bases not matched to a gene: 11. CDR3 length: 14 amino acids. The CDR3 loop reads CAVGDRGRFYGYTF. The CDR3 DNA follows: TGTGCCGTGGGAGACAGGGGGAGATTCTATGGCTACACCTTC.

V is TRBV4-1 and J is TRBJ1-2, with 7 bases fitting TRBD1. Trimming removed 0 bases from V and 7 bases from J; junction bases left unmatched: 8. Germline V gene lookup returns CDR1 MGHRA and CDR2 YSYEKL. The CDR3 spans 15 residues. The CDR3 here is CASSQDLSTGVGYTF. As DNA, the CDR3 is TGCGCCAGCAGCCAAGATCTTTCAACAGGGGTTGGCTACACCTTC.

The chain links TRBV14 to TRBJ1-1; 9 bases match TRBD1. CDR3 length: 15 amino acids. Germline CDR1 is SGHDN and CDR2 is FVKESK. V shed 8 bases, J shed 0 bases, and the junction held 7 bases outside the gene matches. This CDR3 reads CASRGTGPMNTEAFF. CDR3 sequence (DNA): TGTGCCAGCCGCGGGACAGGGCCCATGAACACTGAAGCTTTCTTT.

V gene TRBV10-3 combines with J gene TRBJ2-5, with a possible D match to TRBD2 (7 bases). This CDR3 has 14 amino acids. Germline V CDR1 and CDR2: ENHRY, SYGVKD. Trimming pared 6 bases from V and 2 bases from J, leaving 13 bases between. Here the CDR3 reads CAISPRGGQETQYF. The CDR3 coding sequence is TGTGCCATCAGCCCAAGGGGGGGACAAGAGACCCAGTACTTC.

CDR3 sequence: CASGTSGYNEQFF. CDR3 nucleotides: TGTGCCAGCGGGACTAGCGGTTACAATGAGCAGTTCTTC. V usage is TRBV7-8 and J usage is TRBJ2-1, with 11 nucleotides matching TRBD2. Germline lookup yields CDR1 SGHVS and CDR2 FQNEAQ. J gave up 4 bases and V 8 bases, and 1 base lay outside the gene matches. The CDR3 consists of 13 residues.

The chain carries TRBV7-9 and TRBJ2-5, with 10 bases matching TRBD2. The CDR3 contains 16 residues. With 4 bases clipped from V and 5 bases from J, the junction kept 10 bases outside the gene matches. Germline assignment: CDR1 SEHNR and CDR2 FQNEAQ (reference sequence). The CDR3 region is CASSSTGLAGVETQYF. For the CDR3, the DNA is TGTGCCAGCAGCTCCACGGGGCTAGCGGGGGTTGAGACCCAGTACTTC.

A single count supports this clone. The chain carries TRBV6-2 or TRBV6-3 and TRBJ2-1; 9 bases map to TRBD1. Per the germline V gene, CDR1 is MNHEY and CDR2 is SVGEGT. This CDR3 has 19 amino acids. J lost 6 bases, V lost 0 bases, and 15 bases had no gene match. The CDR3 DNA reads as TGTGCCAGCAGTTACTCCCCGGGACAGGGTCCCTTTGGTATCAATGAGCAGTTCTTC. Its translation: CASSYSPGQGPFGINEQFF.

DNA of the CDR3: TGTGCCAGCAGCTTTACCGACAGGGGTTTACACGAGCAGTACTTC. Its translation is CASSFTDRGLHEQYF. The rearrangement links TRBV11-2 to TRBJ2-7; 8 bases align to TRBD1. The germline CDR1 and CDR2 sequences are SGHAT and FQNNGV. The CDR3 loop spans 15 amino acids. V lost 3 bases and J lost 5; bases outside the gene matches: 9.

The rearrangement links TRBV28 to TRBJ1-4; 10 nucleotides match TRBD1. CDR1 is MDHEN, CDR2 SYDVKM, per germline. The CDR3 has 14 amino acids. Germline trimming cut 7 bases from V and 8 bases from J; bases unmatched to any gene: 7. CDR3 in amino acids: CASTKTGGGEKLFF. Written as DNA, the CDR3 is TGTGCCAGCACCAAGACAGGGGGCGGGGAAAAACTGTTTTTT.

The CDR3: CASSRGGSSGNEQYF. CDR3 in DNA: TGTGCCAGTTCCCGGGGAGGGTCATCAGGGAACGAGCAGTACTTC. This sequence joins TRBV7-8 and TRBJ2-7, with TRBD2 identical over 7 bases. The CDR3 has 15 residues. Germline CDR1 is SGHVS and CDR2 is FQNEAQ. The V and J ends lost 9 bases and 5 bases, in that order; junction bases with no gene match: 16.

V usage is TRBV4-3 and J usage is TRBJ2-6; possible D gene TRBD1, 6 bases. This CDR3 contains 19 residues. From germline, CDR1 is LGHNA and CDR2 YSLEER. V was trimmed by 0 bases and J by 1 base, leaving 16 bases between them. CDR3 DNA sequence: TGCGCCAGCAGCCAAGATTGGGACGGGCAGGGGTCTGGGGCCAACGTCCTGACTTTC. Its protein product is CASSQDWDGQGSGANVLTF.

The chain joins TRBV5-1 to TRBJ1-2, with 7 bases fitting TRBD1. V lost 2 bases to trimming and J lost 5 bases; unmatched junction nucleotides: 9. The length of the CDR3 is 15 residues. Germline values: CDR1 SGHRS, CDR2 YFSETQ. CDR3 loop: CASSFDRDRTYGYTF. For the CDR3, the DNA is TGCGCCAGCAGCTTCGATAGGGACAGAACGTATGGCTACACCTTC.

V is TRBV6-5 and J is TRBJ2-7, with TRBD1 matching 7 bases. This CDR3 has 14 residues. Germline values: CDR1 MNHEY, CDR2 SVGAGI. V gave up 0 bases and J gave up 7 bases; unmatched junction bases: 6. The CDR3 nucleotides are TGTGCCAGCAGTTACTCGCCAGGGGGTAGGGAGCAGTACTTC. Residues: CASSYSPGGREQYF.

The chain employs TRBV19 and TRBJ1-5, with TRBD1 identical over 7 bases. CDR1 and CDR2 from the germline V gene are LNHDA and SQIVND (reference sequence). The V segment lost 3 bases and the J segment 6 bases; nucleotides outside the gene matches: 5. The CDR3 covers 14 residues. The CDR3 loop reads CASSIDRDGQPQHF. The CDR3 DNA sequence: TGTGCCAGTAGTATCGACAGGGATGGTCAGCCCCAGCATTTT.

This chain links TRBV19 with TRBJ2-4; the match to TRBD2 covers 15 bases. The ends lost 9 bases at V and 7 bases at J; junction bases unmatched: 13. Germline loops: CDR1 LNHDA, CDR2 SQIVND (reference sequence). CDR3 size: 17 residues. CDR3 sequence: CASTMGLAGGLPNIQYF. The CDR3 bases are TGTGCCAGCACAATGGGACTAGCGGGGGGCCTTCCTAACATTCAGTACTTC.